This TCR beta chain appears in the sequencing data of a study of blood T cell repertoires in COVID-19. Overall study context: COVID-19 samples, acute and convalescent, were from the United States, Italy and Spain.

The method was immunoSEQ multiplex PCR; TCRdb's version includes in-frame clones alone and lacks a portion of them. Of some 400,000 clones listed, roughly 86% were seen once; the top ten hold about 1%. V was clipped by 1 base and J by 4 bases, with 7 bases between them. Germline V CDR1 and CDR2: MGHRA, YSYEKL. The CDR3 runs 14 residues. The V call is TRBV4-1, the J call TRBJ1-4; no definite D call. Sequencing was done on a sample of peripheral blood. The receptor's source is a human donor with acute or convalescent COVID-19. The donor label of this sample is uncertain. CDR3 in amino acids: CASSQGGVNEKLFF. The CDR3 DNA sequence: TGCGCCAGCAGCCAAGGAGGCGTTAATGAAAAACTGTTTTTT.